A selection of T cell receptor beta chains follows, all from one sample in a study of cytomegalovirus exposure and HLA in healthy donors. Assay used: immunoSEQ multiplex PCR; TCRdb lists only in-frame clones, some missing. There are roughly 88,000 clones in the sample; about 80% occur only once, and more than 5% lies in the top ten. Sequencing used PBMCs. These receptors were taken from a man aged 25 to 45 in good health and CMV-seropositive. Both conserved end residues are part of each CDR3. A D gene is named only where the DNA matches it firmly. Clone size, where shown, is once, few, many, or a class for clones that have expanded.

V gene	J gene	clone size	D gene	CDR3 protein	CDR3 DNA
TRBV29-1	TRBJ2-5	few	NA	CSVNRDTKTQYF	TGCAGCGTTAACCGGGACACAAAGACCCAGTACTTC
TRBV2	TRBJ2-1	few	NA	CASSGSVTFSYNEQFF	TGTGCCAGCAGTGGATCAGTCACCTTCTCCTACAATGAGCAGTTCTTC
TRBV6-1	TRBJ2-3	NA	TRBD2	CASSELAGASTDTQYF	TGTGCCAGCAGTGAACTGGCGGGAGCTAGCACAGATACGCAGTATTTT
TRBV10-3	TRBJ1-5	NA	NA	CAIRQGNQPQHF	TGTGCCATCCGACAGGGCAATCAGCCCCAGCATTTT
TRBV29-1	TRBJ1-1	NA	NA	CSVEAGYLNTEAFF	TGCAGCGTTGAGGCAGGGTATCTGAACACTGAAGCTTTCTTT
TRBV28	TRBJ2-3	NA	TRBD1	CASSSSGQGLADTQYF	TGTGCCAGCAGTTCATCGGGACAGGGTCTCGCAGATACGCAGTATTTT
TRBV7-9	TRBJ2-5	NA	NA	CASSLEVRGIQETQYF	TGTGCCAGCAGCTTAGAAGTCCGAGGGATTCAAGAGACCCAGTACTTC
TRBV5-1	TRBJ2-2	NA	NA	CASVLFTGSKRELFF	TGCGCCAGCGTCCTTTTTACAGGTTCCAAGCGGGAGCTGTTTTTT
TRBV7-2	TRBJ2-6	NA	NA	CASSLATGSWANVLTF	TGTGCCAGCAGCTTGGCCACAGGGTCCTGGGCCAACGTCCTGACTTTC
TRBV4-2	TRBJ2-6	NA	TRBD2	CASSQDPSGGASTGANVLTF	TGTGCCAGCAGCCAAGACCCTAGCGGGGGGGCTAGTACTGGGGCCAACGTCCTGACTTTC
TRBV27	TRBJ2-1	NA	NA	CASSLYTSSSSYNEQFF	TGTGCCAGCAGTTTATATACTAGCTCGAGCTCCTACAATGAGCAGTTCTTC
TRBV18	TRBJ1-2	NA	NA	CASSPVGAQGYGYTF	TGTGCCAGCTCACCAGTGGGGGCGCAGGGCTATGGCTACACCTTC
TRBV9	TRBJ2-5	NA	TRBD1	CASSVGQGGETQYF	TGTGCCAGCAGCGTCGGACAGGGTGGGGAGACCCAGTACTTC
TRBV14	TRBJ2-2	NA	NA	CASSQEGGRVGAGELFF	TGTGCCAGCAGCCAAGAAGGCGGCCGGGTCGGAGCCGGGGAGCTGTTTTTT
TRBV28	TRBJ1-2	few	NA	CASSFRGGYTF	TGTGCCAGCAGTTTTCGGGGAGGCTACACCTTC
TRBV6-6	TRBJ2-6	few	NA	CASSLLIPSGANVLTF	TGTGCCAGCAGCCTACTGATCCCCTCTGGGGCCAACGTCCTGACTTTC
TRBV19	TRBJ1-6	few	NA	CASKEQGYNSPLHF	TGTGCCAGTAAAGAACAGGGTTATAATTCACCCCTCCACTTT
TRBV6-5	TRBJ1-3	few	NA	CAARSTGMGNTIYF	TGTGCCGCAAGGTCGACAGGAATGGGAAACACCATATATTTT
TRBV19	TRBJ2-5	NA	TRBD2	CASSNPASGGKKTQYF	TGTGCCAGTAGTAATCCAGCTAGCGGGGGTAAGAAGACCCAGTACTTC
TRBV5-1	TRBJ2-3	NA	NA	CASSLQGGAKDTQYF	TGCGCCAGCAGCTTGCAGGGAGGTGCGAAAGATACGCAGTATTTT
TRBV4-1	TRBJ2-5	NA	NA	CASSQTIGETQYF	TGCGCCAGCAGCCAGACCATCGGGGAGACCCAGTACTTC
TRBV28	TRBJ1-1	once	NA	CASSPGHLNTEAFF	TGTGCCAGCAGTCCGGGACATTTGAACACTGAAGCTTTCTTT